This T cell receptor beta chain appears in the sequencing data of a study of T cells of healthy individuals. This clonotype was recorded many times. In TCRdb, the 5' RACE reads were re-called with MiXCR into one record per CDR3 protein. The data contain 65,000 to 90,000 distinct CDR3 sequences, about 5.5% of them singletons. The CDR3 is 15 amino acids. The V and J ends lost 3 bases and 0 bases, in that order; junction bases with no gene match: 5. Germline assignment: CDR1 SNHLY and CDR2 FYNNEI. The chain uses TRBV2 and TRBJ2-7; 7 bases agree with TRBD2. The TCR originated in a female donor in good health. CDR3 residues: CASSEGSGSSYEQYF. The CDR3 DNA reads as TGTGCCAGCAGTGAGGGTAGCGGGTCCTCCTACGAGCAGTACTTC. The full variable domain, rest sourced from reference TRBV2 and TRBJ2-7, is EPEVTQTPSHQVTQMGQEVILRCVPISNHLYFYWYRQILGQKVEFLVSFYNNEISEKSEIFDDQFSVERPDGSNFTLKIRSTKLEDSAMYFCASSEGSGSSYEQYFGPGTRLTVT.